This T cell receptor (beta chain) was identified in a study of T cell clones after liver transplantation. About the research overall: Post-transplant blood was tracked for graft-donor-reactive T cell clones identified in a pre-transplant mixed lymphocyte reaction.

Some clones are missing from TCRdb's copy, which holds only in-frame ones; the method was immunoSEQ multiplex PCR. This table holds tens of thousands of clones, roughly nine tenths found once. Study outcomes and limitations: Donor-reactive sequences fell more than third party-reactive ones, suggesting partial deletion. In a couple of subjects, few donor cells limited the measurable donor-reactive repertoire.

This clone showed up just a few times. No antigen is known for it. The CDR3 length is 15 residues. Trimming took 2 bases from V and 2 from J; bases not matched to a gene: 4. From germline, CDR1 is SEHNR and CDR2 FQNEAQ (reference sequence). The sample in question was CD4+ T cells from blood, obtained before liver transplant. The V and J genes are TRBV7-9 and TRBJ2-7; 9 bases are a match to TRBD1. This receptor was obtained from a human donor who received a liver transplant. The CDR3 coding sequence is TGTGCCAGCAGCTTAACGGGACAGGGAACCTACGAGCAGTACTTC. Residues: CASSLTGQGTYEQYF.